One and the same sample provided the 11 T cell receptor beta chains below, sequenced in a study of CD8+ T cells in alopecia areata. Treatment defined: oral pan-JAK inhibitor, 5-10 mg twice daily. Sequencing templates came from extracted RNA that was reverse transcribed into cDNA. The repertoire was sequenced with immunoSEQ multiplex PCR; TCRdb's copy has only in-frame clones and lacks some. The table shows over 95,000 clones, with 56% occurring only once. The input for sequencing was CD4+ T cells sorted from blood, taken at week 24, from a patient treated with tofacitinib. Every receptor here comes from a human donor with alopecia areata.

This chain uses TRBV2 with TRBJ2-7, with unresolved D. CDR3 length equals 11 residues. Per the germline V gene, CDR1 is SNHLY and CDR2 is FYNNEI. V gave up 8 bases and J gave up 3 bases, with 8 bases separating them. CDR3 loop: CASQNFYEQYF. The CDR3, as DNA: TGTGCCAGCCAAAATTTCTACGAGCAGTACTTC.

CDR3 sequence reads: CASSLNSYYGYTF. CDR3 DNA: TGTGCCAGCAGCTTAAATTCTTACTATGGCTACACCTTC. The genes are TRBV7-2 and TRBJ1-2; D uncertain. Germline-derived CDR1 and CDR2 are SGHTA and FQGNSA. The CDR3 runs to 13 residues. V was clipped by 2 bases and J by 3 bases, with 7 bases between them.

The chain is built from TRBV4-1 and TRBJ2-2; TRBD1 is a possible D gene (6 bases). Germline CDR1 MGHRA, CDR2 YSYEKL. Trimming left V 6 bases short and J 4 bases short, with 9 bases between. This CDR3 is built from 13 residues. Here the CDR3 reads CASRQDSTGELFF. The CDR3 coding sequence is TGCGCCAGCAGACAGGACAGCACCGGGGAGCTGTTTTTT.

The chain joins TRBV19 to TRBJ2-1; D unresolved. This CDR3 spans 12 amino acids. The V end lost 7 bases, the J end lost 10 bases, and 14 bases lay between the germline ends. Germline V gives CDR1 LNHDA, CDR2 SQIVND (reference sequence). CDR3 nucleotide sequence: TGTGCCAGTACCCTCGATGCCGGGGAGCAGTTCTTC. Translated, it gives CASTLDAGEQFF.

The rearrangement uses TRBV7-9 and TRBJ2-4; 7 nucleotides agree with TRBD2. V was clipped by 3 bases and J by 8 bases; unmatched bases: 7. This CDR3 is 14 amino acids long. Germline loops: CDR1 SEHNR, CDR2 FQNEAQ (reference sequence). The CDR3 reads CASSLRGGVDIQYF. DNA of the CDR3: TGTGCCAGCAGCTTGAGGGGAGGGGTAGACATTCAGTACTTC.

This clone came up once. The chain employs TRBV30 and TRBJ2-7; D gene uncertain. The CDR3 spans 13 residues. V lost 2 bases and J lost 1, with 9 bases in between. Germline CDR1 GTSNPN, CDR2 SVGIG (reference sequence). CDR3 in DNA: TGTGCCTGGAGTTCTCCAGTTTCCTACGAGCAGTACTTC. Protein sequence: CAWSSPVSYEQYF.

This clone has just a few counts. The chain joins TRBV28 to TRBJ1-6, with 7 bases fitting TRBD1. V trimming: 3 bases; J trimming: 6 bases; junction bases outside the gene matches: 8. CDR3 length equals 16 residues. Germline V CDR1 and CDR2: MDHEN, SYDVKM. CDR3 loop: CASSLAAGTVNSPLHF. CDR3 DNA sequence: TGTGCCAGCAGTTTGGCGGCCGGGACAGTTAATTCACCCCTCCACTTT. The full variable domain, in which reference TRBV28 and TRBJ1-6 provide the parts outside the CDR3, is DVKVTQSSRYLVKRTGEKVFLECVQDMDHENMFWYRQDPGLGLRLIYFSYDVKMKEKGDIPEGYSVSREKKERFSLILESASTNQTSMYLCASSLAAGTVNSPLHFGNGTRLTVT.

The sample holds one count of this clone. The chain carries TRBV7-2 and TRBJ1-1, with a tentative D call TRBD1 (5 bases). The CDR3 loop spans 12 amino acids. V was cut by 5 bases and J by 6 bases, with 10 bases left in between. Germline V gives CDR1 SGHTA, CDR2 FQGNSA. The CDR3 is CASSARGPEAFF. The CDR3 DNA sequence: TGTGCCAGCAGCGCGAGGGGCCCTGAAGCTTTCTTT.

The chain uses TRBV2 and TRBJ1-5; 7 positions agree with TRBD1. Germline lookup yields CDR1 SNHLY and CDR2 FYNNEI. Trimming at V came to 6 bases and at J to 1 base, leaving 6 bases not matched to a gene. The CDR3 spans 15 residues. Written as DNA, the CDR3 is TGTGCCAGCAGCGAAACAGGGGTCAGCAATCAGCCCCAGCATTTT. It encodes CASSETGVSNQPQHF.

This clone was recorded once. This chain's CDR3 is CASSWRDRGIDTQYF. CDR3 sequence (DNA): TGCGCCAGCAGCTGGCGAGACAGGGGGATAGATACGCAGTATTTT. The J gene is TRBJ2-3, the V gene TRBV5-1; 9 bases are shared with TRBD1. The CDR3 is 15 residues long. The V gene end was trimmed by 3 bases and the J gene end by 5 bases; junction bases not matched to a gene: 7. From germline, CDR1 is SGHRS and CDR2 YFSETQ. The full variable domain, rest sourced from reference TRBV5-1 and TRBJ2-3, is KAGVTQTPRYLIKTRGQQVTLSCSPISGHRSVSWYQQTPGQGLQFLFEYFSETQRNKGNFPGRFSGRQFSNSRSEMNVSTLELGDSALYLCASSWRDRGIDTQYFGPGTRLTVL.

V and J are TRBV30 and TRBJ2-7; 9 bases line up with TRBD2. CDR1 and CDR2 (germline): GTSNPN, SVGIG (reference sequence). V trimming: 5 bases; J trimming: 2 bases; junction bases outside the gene matches: 4. The CDR3 length is 13 residues. The CDR3 DNA sequence: TGTGCCTGGGACCGCGGGGGGGCCTACGAGCAGTACTTC. Protein product: CAWDRGGAYEQYF.